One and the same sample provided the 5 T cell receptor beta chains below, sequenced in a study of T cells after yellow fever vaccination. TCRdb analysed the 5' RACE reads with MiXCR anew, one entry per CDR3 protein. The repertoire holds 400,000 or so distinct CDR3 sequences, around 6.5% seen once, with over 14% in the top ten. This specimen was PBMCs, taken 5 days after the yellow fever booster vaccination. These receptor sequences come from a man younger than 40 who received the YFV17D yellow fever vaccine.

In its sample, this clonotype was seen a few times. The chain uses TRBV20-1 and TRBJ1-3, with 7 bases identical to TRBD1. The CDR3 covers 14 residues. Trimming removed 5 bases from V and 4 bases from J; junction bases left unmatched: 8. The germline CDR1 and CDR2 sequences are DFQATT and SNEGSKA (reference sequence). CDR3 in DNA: TGCAGTGCTTTGACAGGGTTACTAGGAAACACCATATATTTT. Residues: CSALTGLLGNTIYF.

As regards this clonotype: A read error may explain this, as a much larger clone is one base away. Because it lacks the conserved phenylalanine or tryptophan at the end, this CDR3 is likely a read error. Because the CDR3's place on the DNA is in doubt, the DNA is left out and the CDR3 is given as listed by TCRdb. CDR3 amino acids: CASSTGSGSRIS. The rearrangement uses TRBV7-8 and TRBJ2-1; TRBD2 reflects the table's D call only, with no check against the DNA. The CDR3 spans 12 residues, counting both ends. Germline values: CDR1 SGHVS, CDR2 FQNEAQ.

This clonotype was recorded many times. The CDR3: CASGLPRSPRTEFYEQYF. The CDR3 coding sequence is TGTGCTAGTGGTTTGCCCCGATCCCCCCGGACAGAATTCTACGAGCAGTACTTC. The chain has TRBV12-5 and TRBJ2-7, with D maybe TRBD1 (6 bases). V was cut by 2 bases and J by 3 bases, with 23 bases left in between. Germline values: CDR1 LGHNT, CDR2 FRNRAP. This CDR3 contains 18 residues.

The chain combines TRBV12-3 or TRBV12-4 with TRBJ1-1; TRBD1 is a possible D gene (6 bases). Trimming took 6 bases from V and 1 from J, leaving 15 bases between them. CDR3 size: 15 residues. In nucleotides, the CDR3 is TGTGCCAGCAGGTGGGGGCCAGGGCAGAACACTGAAGCTTTCTTT. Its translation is CASRWGPGQNTEAFF.

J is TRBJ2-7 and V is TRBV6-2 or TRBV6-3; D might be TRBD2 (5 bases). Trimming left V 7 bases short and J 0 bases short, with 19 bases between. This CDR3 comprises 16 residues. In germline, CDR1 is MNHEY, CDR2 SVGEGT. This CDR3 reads CASTVDGVPGSYEQYF. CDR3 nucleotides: TGTGCCAGCACTGTGGACGGGGTCCCCGGCTCCTACGAGCAGTACTTC.